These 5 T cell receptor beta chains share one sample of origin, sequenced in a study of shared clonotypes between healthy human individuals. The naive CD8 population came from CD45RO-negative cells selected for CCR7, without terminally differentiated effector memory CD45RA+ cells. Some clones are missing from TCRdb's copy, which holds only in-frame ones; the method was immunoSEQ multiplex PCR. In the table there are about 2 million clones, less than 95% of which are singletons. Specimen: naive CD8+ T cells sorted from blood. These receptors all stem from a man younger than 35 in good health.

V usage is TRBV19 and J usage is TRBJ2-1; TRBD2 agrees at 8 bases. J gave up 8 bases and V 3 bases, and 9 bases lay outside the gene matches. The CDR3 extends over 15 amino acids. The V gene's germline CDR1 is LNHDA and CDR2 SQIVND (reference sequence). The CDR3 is CASSMWSGSNDEQFF. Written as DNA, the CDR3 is TGTGCCAGTAGTATGTGGAGCGGGAGCAACGATGAGCAGTTCTTC.

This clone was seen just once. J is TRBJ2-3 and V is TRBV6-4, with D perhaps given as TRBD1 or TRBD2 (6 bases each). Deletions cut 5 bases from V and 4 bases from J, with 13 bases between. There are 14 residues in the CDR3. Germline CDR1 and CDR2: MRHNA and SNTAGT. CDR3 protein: CASSITGGPDTQYF. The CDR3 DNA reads TGTGCCAGCAGTATCACCGGGGGCCCAGATACGCAGTATTTT.

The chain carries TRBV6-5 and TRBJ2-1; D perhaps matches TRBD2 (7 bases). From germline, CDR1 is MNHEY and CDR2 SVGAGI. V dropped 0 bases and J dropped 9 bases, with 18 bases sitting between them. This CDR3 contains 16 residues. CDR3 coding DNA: TGTGCCAGCAGTTACTCGGAGGGGGGGAGGGGTGCTGAGCAGTTCTTC. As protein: CASSYSEGGRGAEQFF.

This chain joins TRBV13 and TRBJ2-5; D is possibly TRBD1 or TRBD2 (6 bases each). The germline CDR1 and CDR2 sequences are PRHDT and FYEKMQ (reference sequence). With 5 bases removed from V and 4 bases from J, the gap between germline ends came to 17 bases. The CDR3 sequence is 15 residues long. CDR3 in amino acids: CASSPPLEGGETQYF. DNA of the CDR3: TGTGCCAGCAGCCCCCCGCTGGAGGGGGGAGAGACCCAGTACTTC.

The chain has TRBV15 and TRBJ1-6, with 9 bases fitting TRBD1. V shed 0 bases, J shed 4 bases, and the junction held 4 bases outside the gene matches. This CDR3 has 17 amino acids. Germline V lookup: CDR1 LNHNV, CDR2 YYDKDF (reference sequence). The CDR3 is CATSREGTGLYNSPLHF. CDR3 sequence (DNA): TGTGCCACCAGCAGAGAGGGGACAGGGTTATATAATTCACCCCTCCACTTT.